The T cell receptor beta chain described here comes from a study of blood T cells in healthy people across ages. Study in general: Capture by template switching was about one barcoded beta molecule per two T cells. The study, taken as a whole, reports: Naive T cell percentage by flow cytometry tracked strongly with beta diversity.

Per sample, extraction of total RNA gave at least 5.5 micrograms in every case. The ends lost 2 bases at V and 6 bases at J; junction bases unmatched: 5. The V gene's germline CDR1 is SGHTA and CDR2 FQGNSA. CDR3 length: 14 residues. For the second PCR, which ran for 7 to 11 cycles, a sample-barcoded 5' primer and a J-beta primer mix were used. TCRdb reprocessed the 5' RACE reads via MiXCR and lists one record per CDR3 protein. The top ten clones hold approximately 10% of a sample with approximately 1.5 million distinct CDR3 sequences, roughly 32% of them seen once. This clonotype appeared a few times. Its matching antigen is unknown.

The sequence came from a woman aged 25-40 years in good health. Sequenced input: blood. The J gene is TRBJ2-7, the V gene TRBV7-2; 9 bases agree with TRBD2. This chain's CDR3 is CASSLKAGGFEQYF. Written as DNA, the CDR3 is TGTGCCAGCAGCTTAAAAGCGGGAGGCTTCGAGCAGTACTTC.